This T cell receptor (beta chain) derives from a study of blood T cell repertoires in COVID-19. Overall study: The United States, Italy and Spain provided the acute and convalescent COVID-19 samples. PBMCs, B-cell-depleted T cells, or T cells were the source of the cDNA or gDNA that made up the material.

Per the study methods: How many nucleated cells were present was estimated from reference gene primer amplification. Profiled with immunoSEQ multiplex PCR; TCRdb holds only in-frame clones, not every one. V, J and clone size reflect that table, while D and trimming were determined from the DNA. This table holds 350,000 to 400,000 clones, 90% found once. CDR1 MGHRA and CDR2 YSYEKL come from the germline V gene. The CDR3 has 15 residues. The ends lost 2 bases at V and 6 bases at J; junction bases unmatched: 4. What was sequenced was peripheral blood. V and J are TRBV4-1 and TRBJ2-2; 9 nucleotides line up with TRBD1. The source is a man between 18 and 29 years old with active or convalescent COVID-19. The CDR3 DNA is TGCGCCAGCAGCCAACTACAGGGGGCCCCCGGGGAGCTGTTTTTT. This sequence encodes CASSQLQGAPGELFF.